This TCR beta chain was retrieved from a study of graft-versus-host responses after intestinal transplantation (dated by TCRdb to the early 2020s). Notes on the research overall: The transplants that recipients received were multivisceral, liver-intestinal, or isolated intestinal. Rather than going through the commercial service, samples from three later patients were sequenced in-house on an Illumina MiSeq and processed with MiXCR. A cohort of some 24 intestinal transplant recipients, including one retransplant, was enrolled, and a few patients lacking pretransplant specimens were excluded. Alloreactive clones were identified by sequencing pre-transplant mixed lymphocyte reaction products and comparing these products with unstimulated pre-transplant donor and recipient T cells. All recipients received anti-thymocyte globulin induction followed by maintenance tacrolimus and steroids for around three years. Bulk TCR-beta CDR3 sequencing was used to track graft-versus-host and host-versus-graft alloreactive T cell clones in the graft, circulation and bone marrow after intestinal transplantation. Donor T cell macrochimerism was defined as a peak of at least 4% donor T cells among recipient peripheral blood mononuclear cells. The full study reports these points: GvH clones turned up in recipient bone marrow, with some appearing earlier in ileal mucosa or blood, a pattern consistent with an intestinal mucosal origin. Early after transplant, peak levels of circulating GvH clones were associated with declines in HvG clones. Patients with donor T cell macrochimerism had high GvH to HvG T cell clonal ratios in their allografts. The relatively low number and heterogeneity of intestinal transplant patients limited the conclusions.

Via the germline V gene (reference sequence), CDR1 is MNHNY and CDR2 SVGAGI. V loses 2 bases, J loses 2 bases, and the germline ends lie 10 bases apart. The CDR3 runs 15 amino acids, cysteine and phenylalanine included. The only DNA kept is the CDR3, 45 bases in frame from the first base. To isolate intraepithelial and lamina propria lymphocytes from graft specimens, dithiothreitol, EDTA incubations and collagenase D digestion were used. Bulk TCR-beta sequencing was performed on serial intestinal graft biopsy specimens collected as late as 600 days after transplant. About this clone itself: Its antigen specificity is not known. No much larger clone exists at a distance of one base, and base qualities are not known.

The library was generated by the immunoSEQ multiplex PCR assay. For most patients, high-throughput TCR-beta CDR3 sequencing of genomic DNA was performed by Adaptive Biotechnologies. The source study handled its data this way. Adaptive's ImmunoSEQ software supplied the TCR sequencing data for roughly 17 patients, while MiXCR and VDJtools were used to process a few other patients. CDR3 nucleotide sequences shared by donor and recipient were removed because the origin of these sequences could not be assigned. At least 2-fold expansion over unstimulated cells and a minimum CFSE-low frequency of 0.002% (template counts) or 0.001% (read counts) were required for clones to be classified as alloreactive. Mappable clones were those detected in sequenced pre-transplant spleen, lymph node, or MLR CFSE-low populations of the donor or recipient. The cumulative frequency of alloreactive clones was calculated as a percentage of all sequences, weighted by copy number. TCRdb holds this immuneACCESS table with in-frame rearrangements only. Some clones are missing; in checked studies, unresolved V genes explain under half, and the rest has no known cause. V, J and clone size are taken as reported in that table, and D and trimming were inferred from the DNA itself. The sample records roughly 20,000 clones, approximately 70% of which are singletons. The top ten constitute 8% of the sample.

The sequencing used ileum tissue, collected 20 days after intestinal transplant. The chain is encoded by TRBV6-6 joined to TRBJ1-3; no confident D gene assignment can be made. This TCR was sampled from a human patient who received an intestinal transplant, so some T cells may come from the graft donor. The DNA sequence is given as TGTGCCAGCAGTTACCCGGGTGTAGCTGGAAACACCATATATTTT. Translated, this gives CASSYPGVAGNTIYF.